The clone carrying this T cell receptor beta chain was seen a handful of times. Its antigen is still unknown. Collection occurred without any documented infections or immune events in donors. The source of the sample is a study of identifying expanded T cells in peripheral blood. Study outcomes and limitations: Differentially abundant clones: roughly 1.3 between replicates, 15 to 17 at about two weeks, around 19 at four. Across healthy donors, higher total template counts meant significantly greater approximately two-week count variance.

This CDR3 region has 12 residues. V was shortened by 4 bases and J by 2 bases, with 3 bases between the two germline ends. Germline loops: CDR1 ENHRY, CDR2 SYGVKD. TCRdb's copy holds only in-frame clones and misses some; the assay was immunoSEQ multiplex PCR. The table lists about 80,000 clones, around 83% of them singletons, with less than 20% in the top ten. The sample taken for sequencing was blood. The sequence was obtained from a person aged 18 to 75 in good health. This chain links TRBV10-3 with TRBJ1-3, with D unclear. CDR3 region: CAISVAGNTIYF. The CDR3, as DNA: TGTGCCATCAGTGTCGCTGGAAACACCATATATTTT.